The next 12 T cell receptor beta chains were all read from a single sample in a study of T cell responses to AZD1222 COVID-19 vaccine. TCRdb's copy holds only in-frame clones and misses some; the assay was immunoSEQ multiplex PCR. The sample has approximately 120,000 clones, about 89% seen once. The sample consisted of peripheral blood, taken on day 0 of AZD1222 vaccination. These receptors came from an adult in good health.

The rearrangement joins TRBV18 to TRBJ2-3; unclear D gene. Germline CDR1 KGHSH, CDR2 LQKENI. CDR3 length equals 13 residues. Between the trimmed V and J ends, which lost 2 bases and 2 bases, there was a span of 5 bases. The DNA of the CDR3 is TGTGCCAGCTCACCAGCGATCACAGATACGCAGTATTTT. Translating gives CASSPAITDTQYF. The whole variable domain, filled in from reference TRBV18 and TRBJ2-3, reads NAGVMQNPRHLVRRRGQEARLRCSPMKGHSHVYWYRQLPEEGLKFMVYLQKENIIDESGMPKERFSAEFPKEGPSILRIQQVVRGDSAAYFCASSPAITDTQYFGPGTRLTVL.

In nucleotides, the CDR3 is TGTGCCAGCAGCTTAGTATTGCTAGCGGGGGCCCCGAACACCGGGGAGCTGTTTTTT. Encoded protein: CASSLVLLAGAPNTGELFF. The rearrangement links TRBV7-9 to TRBJ2-2; 10 nucleotides align to TRBD2. CDR1 and CDR2 (germline): SEHNR, FQNEAQ (reference sequence). V gave up 1 base and J gave up 0 bases; unmatched junction bases: 8. The CDR3 contains 19 residues.

The chain has TRBV27 and TRBJ1-6, with TRBD1 matching over 10 bases. Looked up from germline, CDR1 is MNHEY and CDR2 is SMNVEV (reference sequence). The length of the CDR3 is 16 residues. The J segment lost 9 bases and the V segment lost 6 bases, leaving 11 bases of the junction unmatched. DNA for the CDR3: TGTGCCAGCAGAAGTGGACAGGGGGTTATCGTTTCACCCCTCCACTTT. Encoded protein: CASRSGQGVIVSPLHF.

The genes are TRBV4-2 and TRBJ1-2; the D gene is possibly TRBD1 (6 bases). V dropped 0 bases and J dropped 11 bases, with 16 bases sitting between them. Germline lookup yields CDR1 LGHNA and CDR2 YNFKEQ. This CDR3 has 14 residues. The CDR3 DNA follows: TGTGCCAGCAGCCAAGATTCAGGGGCGGGAGTATACACCTTC. As protein: CASSQDSGAGVYTF.

The chain has TRBV9 and TRBJ2-1; TRBD2 agrees at 10 bases. Germline CDR1 reads SGDLS; CDR2 reads YYNGEE. After removal of 2 bases from V and 0 bases from J, the junction contained 5 bases not matched to a gene. CDR3 length equals 17 residues. The CDR3 is CASSVGLAESSYNEQFF. The DNA of the CDR3 is TGTGCCAGCAGCGTTGGACTAGCGGAAAGCTCCTACAATGAGCAGTTCTTC.

The V and J genes are TRBV10-3 and TRBJ1-2, with D perhaps matching TRBD1 (6 bases). The germline V gene has CDR1 ENHRY and CDR2 SYGVKD. The CDR3 sequence is 15 residues long. Trimming left V 2 bases short and J 4 bases short, with 14 bases between. The CDR3 DNA reads TGTGCCATCAGTGAGCCCAAACAGGGAACCTATGGCTACACCTTC. Protein sequence: CAISEPKQGTYGYTF.

The chain carries TRBV29-1 and TRBJ2-2, with D possibly TRBD1 on 6 matching bases. The germline V gene encodes CDR1 SQVTM and CDR2 ANQGSEA. Trimming left V 6 bases short and J 0 bases short, with 8 bases between. The length of the CDR3 is 13 residues. Here the CDR3 reads CSVDRANTGELFF. CDR3 in DNA: TGCAGCGTGGACAGAGCGAACACCGGGGAGCTGTTTTTT.

The chain joins TRBV5-4 to TRBJ2-2, with 7 bases matching TRBD1. This CDR3 has 16 amino acids. Germline CDR1 reads SGHNT; CDR2 reads YYREEE (reference sequence). Trimming at V came to 0 bases and at J to 2 bases, leaving 4 bases not matched to a gene. CDR3: CASSLEDRPNTGELFF. The CDR3 bases are TGTGCCAGCAGCTTGGAGGACAGGCCCAACACCGGGGAGCTGTTTTTT. Combining the CDR3 with reference TRBV5-4 and TRBJ2-2 gives the whole variable domain ETGVTQSPTHLIKTRGQQVTLRCSSQSGHNTVSWYQQALGQGPQFIFQYYREEENGRGNFPPRFSGLQFPNYSSELNVNALELDDSALYLCASSLEDRPNTGELFFGEGSRLTVL.

This sequence joins TRBV9 and TRBJ1-2, with D possibly matching TRBD1 (6 bases). V lost 0 bases and J lost 4, with 28 bases in between. In germline, CDR1 is SGDLS, CDR2 YYNGEE. The CDR3 spans 20 residues. The CDR3 protein is CASSVAPTGSGGEISYGYTF. The CDR3 DNA follows: TGTGCCAGCAGCGTAGCACCAACAGGTTCGGGGGGCGAGATCTCCTATGGCTACACCTTC. The full variable domain, in which reference TRBV9 and TRBJ1-2 provide the parts outside the CDR3, is DSGVTQTPKHLITATGQRVTLRCSPRSGDLSVYWYQQSLDQGLQFLIQYYNGEERAKGNILERFSAQQFPDLHSELNLSSLELGDSALYFCASSVAPTGSGGEISYGYTFGSGTRLTVV.

The chain links TRBV12-5 to TRBJ1-4; 8 bases agree with TRBD1. Germline-derived CDR1 and CDR2 are LGHNT and FRNRAP. Unmatched junction bases numbered 12, after V lost 4 bases and J lost 8 bases. There are 16 residues in the CDR3. Here the CDR3 reads CASGSDLGQVREKLFF. CDR3 sequence (DNA): TGTGCTAGTGGTTCCGATCTGGGACAGGTCCGGGAAAAACTGTTTTTT.

V and J are TRBV7-9 and TRBJ2-3; D uncertain. The V end was cut by 5 bases, the J end by 6 bases, with 9 bases between. Germline V gene sequence: CDR1 SEHNR, CDR2 FQNEAQ (reference sequence). The CDR3 contains 12 residues. The CDR3 loop is CASSLQSDTQYF. The CDR3 bases are TGTGCCAGCAGCCTCCAGTCGGATACGCAGTATTTT.

The chain recombines TRBV6-1 with TRBJ2-7; D is unclear. The CDR3 has 12 residues. The V and J ends lost 3 bases and 0 bases respectively, with 3 bases between them. The V gene's germline CDR1 is MNHNS and CDR2 SASEGT. The CDR3 protein is CASSEHSYEQYF. CDR3 in DNA: TGTGCCAGCAGTGAGCACTCCTACGAGCAGTACTTC.